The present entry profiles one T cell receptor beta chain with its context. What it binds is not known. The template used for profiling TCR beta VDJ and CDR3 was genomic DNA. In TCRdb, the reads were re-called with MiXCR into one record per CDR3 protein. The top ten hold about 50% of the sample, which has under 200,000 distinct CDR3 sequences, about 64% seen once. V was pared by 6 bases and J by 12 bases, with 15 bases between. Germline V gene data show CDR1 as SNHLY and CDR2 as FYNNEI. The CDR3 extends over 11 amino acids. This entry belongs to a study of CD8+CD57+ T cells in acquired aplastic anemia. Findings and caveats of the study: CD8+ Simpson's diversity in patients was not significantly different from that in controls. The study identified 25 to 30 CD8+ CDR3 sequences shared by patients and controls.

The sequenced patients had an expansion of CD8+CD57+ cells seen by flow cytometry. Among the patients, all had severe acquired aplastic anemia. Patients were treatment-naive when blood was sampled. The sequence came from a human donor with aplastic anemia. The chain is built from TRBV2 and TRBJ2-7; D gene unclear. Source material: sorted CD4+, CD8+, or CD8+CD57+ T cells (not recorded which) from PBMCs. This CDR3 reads CASSAISPAYF. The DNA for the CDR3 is TGTGCCAGCAGCGCGATTTCTCCGGCGTACTTC.